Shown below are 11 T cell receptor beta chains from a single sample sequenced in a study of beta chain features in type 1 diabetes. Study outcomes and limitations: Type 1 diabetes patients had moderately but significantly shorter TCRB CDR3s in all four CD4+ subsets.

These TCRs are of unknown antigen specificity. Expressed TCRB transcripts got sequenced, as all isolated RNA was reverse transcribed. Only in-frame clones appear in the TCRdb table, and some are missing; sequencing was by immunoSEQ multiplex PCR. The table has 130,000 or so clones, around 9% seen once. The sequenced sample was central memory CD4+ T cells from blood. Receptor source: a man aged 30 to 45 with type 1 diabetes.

CDR3 region: CASSLAQGHTDTQYF. CDR3 DNA: TGTGCCAGCAGTTTAGCCCAGGGACACACAGATACGCAGTATTTT. The chain combines TRBV27 with TRBJ2-3; tentatively, D is TRBD1 (6 bases). The CDR3 is made up of 15 amino acids. Trimming removed 2 bases at V and 2 bases at J, with 11 bases between. Germline V gene sequence: CDR1 MNHEY, CDR2 SMNVEV (reference sequence).

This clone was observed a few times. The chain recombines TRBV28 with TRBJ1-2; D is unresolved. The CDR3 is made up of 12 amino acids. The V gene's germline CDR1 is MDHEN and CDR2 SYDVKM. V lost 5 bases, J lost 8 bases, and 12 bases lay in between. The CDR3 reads CASSPGPQGYTF. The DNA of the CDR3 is TGTGCCAGCAGTCCTGGCCCCCAGGGCTACACCTTC.

CDR3 bases: TGTGCCAGTAATAGGGAGGGGGACACTGAAGCTTTCTTT. It translates to CASNREGDTEAFF. The V call is TRBV19, the J call TRBJ1-1, with D tentatively TRBD1 (6 bases). The V end was cut by 7 bases, the J end by 3 bases, with 12 bases between. The V gene's germline CDR1 is LNHDA and CDR2 SQIVND (reference sequence). The CDR3 is 13 residues long.

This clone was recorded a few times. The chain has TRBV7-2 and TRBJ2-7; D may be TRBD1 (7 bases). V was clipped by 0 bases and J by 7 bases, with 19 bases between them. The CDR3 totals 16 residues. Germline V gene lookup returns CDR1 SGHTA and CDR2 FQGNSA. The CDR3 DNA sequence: TGTGCCAGCAGCTTAGCGTCGGTTATGGCAGGGGGGGAGCAGTACTTC. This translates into CASSLASVMAGGEQYF.

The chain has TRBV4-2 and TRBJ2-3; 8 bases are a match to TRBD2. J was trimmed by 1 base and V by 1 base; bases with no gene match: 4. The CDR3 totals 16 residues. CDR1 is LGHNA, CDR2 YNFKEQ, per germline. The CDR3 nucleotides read TGTGCCAGCAGCCAAGCTCAAGCGGGGGGCACAGATACGCAGTATTTT. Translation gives CASSQAQAGGTDTQYF.

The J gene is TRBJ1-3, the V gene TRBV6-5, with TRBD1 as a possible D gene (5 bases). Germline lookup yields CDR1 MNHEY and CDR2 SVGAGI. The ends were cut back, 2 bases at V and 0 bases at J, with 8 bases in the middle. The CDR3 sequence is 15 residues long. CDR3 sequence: CASSYGHSSGNTIYF. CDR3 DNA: TGTGCCAGCAGTTACGGACATTCCTCTGGAAACACCATATATTTT.

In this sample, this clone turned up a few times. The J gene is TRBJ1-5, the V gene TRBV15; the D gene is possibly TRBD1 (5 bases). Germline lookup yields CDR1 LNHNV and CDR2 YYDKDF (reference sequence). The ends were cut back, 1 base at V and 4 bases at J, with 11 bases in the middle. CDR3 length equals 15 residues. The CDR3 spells CATSRGQTENQPQHF. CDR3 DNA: TGTGCCACCAGCAGAGGACAGACGGAGAATCAGCCCCAGCATTTT.

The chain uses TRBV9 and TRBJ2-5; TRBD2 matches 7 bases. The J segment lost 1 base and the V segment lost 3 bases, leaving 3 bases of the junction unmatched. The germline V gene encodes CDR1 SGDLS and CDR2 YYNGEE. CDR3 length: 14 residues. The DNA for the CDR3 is TGTGCCAGCAGCGCTGGGGGGGTCCAAGAGACCCAGTACTTC. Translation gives CASSAGGVQETQYF.

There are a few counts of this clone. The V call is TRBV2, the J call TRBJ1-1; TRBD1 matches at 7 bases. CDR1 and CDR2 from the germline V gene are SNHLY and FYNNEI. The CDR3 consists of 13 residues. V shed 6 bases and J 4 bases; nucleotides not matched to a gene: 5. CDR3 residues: CASRQGTSTEAFF. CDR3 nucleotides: TGTGCCAGCAGACAGGGGACTAGCACTGAAGCTTTCTTT.

The CDR3: CASSPHRTGRTEAFF. Written as DNA, the CDR3 is TGTGCCAGCAGTCCTCACAGGACAGGGCGGACTGAAGCTTTCTTT. This rearrangement joins TRBV27 to TRBJ1-1; 8 bases agree with TRBD1. The CDR3 covers 15 residues. Unmatched junction bases numbered 10, after V lost 5 bases and J lost 5 bases. Germline CDR1 is MNHEY and CDR2 is SMNVEV (reference sequence).

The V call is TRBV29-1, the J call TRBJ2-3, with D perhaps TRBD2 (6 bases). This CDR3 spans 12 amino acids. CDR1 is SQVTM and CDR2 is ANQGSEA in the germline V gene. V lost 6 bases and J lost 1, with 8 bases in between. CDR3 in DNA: TGCAGCGTAGGCGGGGGCACAGATACGCAGTATTTT. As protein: CSVGGGTDTQYF.